These T cell receptor beta chains were read from a single sample in a study of T cell repertoires in cytomegalovirus infection. TCRdb re-called the reads through MiXCR, storing one row per CDR3 protein. This table has 150,000 to 200,000 distinct CDR3 sequences, around an eighth appearing once. Sequenced sample: PBMCs. These receptors all come from a human donor in good health (CMV status not recorded). Some clones in this sample may be carry-over from other donors' samples. Both conserved end residues are part of each CDR3. A D gene is named only where the DNA matches it firmly. A clone size is listed for some rows: how often the clone was seen (once, few, many), or a class if it is expanded.

j_call clone_size d_call v_call cdr3_aa cdr3_nt
TRBJ2-3 many . TRBV6-5 CASMFRASTDTQYF TGTGCCAGTATGTTTAGGGCTAGCACAGATACGCAGTATTTT
TRBJ1-1 few . TRBV25-1 CASSAGQSTEAFF TGTGCCAGCAGTGCTGGACAGTCCACTGAAGCTTTCTTT
TRBJ2-5 many . TRBV7-9 CASSAGQIGETQYF TGTGCCAGCAGCGCCGGACAGATCGGGGAGACCCAGTACTTC
TRBJ1-5 many . TRBV2 CASSEGRGTSGKPQHF TGTGCCAGCAGTGAAGGTCGCGGGACCTCAGGAAAGCCCCAGCATTTT
TRBJ2-7 . TRBD2 TRBV7-9 CASSLYAGAGTYEQYF TGTGCCAGCAGCTTATACGCGGGAGCGGGAACCTACGAGCAGTACTTC
TRBJ2-5 few . TRBV24-1 CATSDLHQSGETQYF TGTGCCACCAGTGATTTGCACCAGAGTGGAGAGACCCAGTACTTC
TRBJ2-3 few . TRBV20-1 CSARSNTDTQYF TGCAGTGCTAGATCAAACACAGATACGCAGTATTTT
TRBJ1-2 few . TRBV29-1 CSVLGQDGYTF TGCAGCGTTTTGGGGCAGGATGGCTACACCTTC
TRBJ1-1 . . TRBV15 CATSREGTEAFF TGTGCCACCAGCAGGGAAGGGACTGAAGCTTTCTTT
TRBJ1-4 many . TRBV7-2 CASSPRRTEKLFF TGTGCCAGCAGCCCTCGGAGGACCGAAAAACTGTTTTTT
TRBJ2-3 many TRBD2 TRBV7-8 CASSLATSGGARTDTQYF TGTGCCAGCAGCTTAGCGACTAGCGGGGGGGCCCGCACAGATACGCAGTATTTT
TRBJ1-3 . . TRBV10-2 CASSAQPGNTIYF TGCGCCAGCAGTGCACAACCAGGAAACACCATATATTTT
TRBJ2-7 few TRBD2 TRBV20-1 CSALELAGPSSYEQYF TGCAGTGCCCTGGAACTAGCGGGACCCAGCTCCTACGAGCAGTACTTC
TRBJ1-1 few . TRBV29-1 CSGGEPMNTEAFF TGCAGCGGAGGTGAACCTATGAACACTGAAGCTTTCTTT
TRBJ1-2 many . TRBV6-1 CASSRQGYGYTF TGTGCCAGCAGTCGCCAGGGCTATGGCTACACCTTC
TRBJ1-5 many TRBD1 TRBV7-8 CASRVRGQKDQPQHF TGTGCCAGCAGAGTACGGGGACAGAAAGATCAGCCCCAGCATTTT
TRBJ2-1 many TRBD2 TRBV7-2 CASSLRSGGYNEQFF TGTGCCAGCAGCTTACGTAGCGGGGGGTACAATGAGCAGTTCTTC
TRBJ1-1 many . TRBV11-1 CASSSADRLGNTEAFF TGTGCCAGCAGCTCCGCGGACCGCCTAGGGAACACTGAAGCTTTCTTT
TRBJ2-1 few . TRBV29-1 CSVEGERGSYNEQFF TGCAGCGTTGAGGGGGAAAGGGGGTCCTACAATGAGCAGTTCTTC
TRBJ2-5 few TRBD2 TRBV29-1 CSVGLAGGLQETQYF TGCAGCGTGGGACTAGCGGGGGGACTCCAAGAGACCCAGTACTTC
TRBJ1-1 . . TRBV20-1 CSAGGRGGTEAFF TGCAGTGCAGGGGGGCGGGGAGGGACTGAAGCTTTCTTT
TRBJ2-7 . . TRBV4-1 CASSQDAQAYEQYF TGCGCCAGCAGCCAAGATGCCCAGGCCTACGAGCAGTACTTC
TRBJ2-7 . TRBD2 TRBV10-3 CAISESKTSVYEQYF TGTGCCATCAGTGAGTCGAAGACTAGCGTGTACGAGCAGTACTTC
TRBJ2-2 few . TRBV28 CASSLSGLGAGELFF TGTGCCAGCAGTTTGTCTGGCCTAGGGGCCGGGGAGCTGTTTTTT
TRBJ2-1 many TRBD2 TRBV18 CASSPPGLAGGRSSYNEQFF TGTGCCAGCTCACCACCGGGACTAGCGGGAGGCCGAAGCTCCTACAATGAGCAGTTCTTC
TRBJ2-1 many . TRBV7-8 CASSLARDSVSYNEQFF TGTGCCAGCAGCTTAGCGCGGGATAGCGTATCCTACAATGAGCAGTTCTTC